The 8 T cell receptor beta chains in this list originate from one sample, sequenced in a study of CD8+ T cells in alopecia areata. Sample treatment: oral pan-JAK inhibitor, 5-10 mg twice daily. Once RNA had been extracted, it was reverse transcribed into cDNA to act as the sequencing template. Libraries were prepared by immunoSEQ multiplex PCR; TCRdb keeps only in-frame clonotypes and omits some of them. This repertoire shows 200,000 to 250,000 clones, around two fifths found once; its top ten account for 0.48%. The sample here was CD4+ T cells sorted from blood, taken around week 34, from a patient treated with tofacitinib. Receptor source: a human donor with alopecia areata.

This clone was seen a handful of times. The CDR3 loop is CASTTARGQFF. The DNA of the CDR3 is TGTGCCAGCACCACAGCTCGGGGGCAGTTCTTC. J is TRBJ2-1 and V is TRBV28; D might be TRBD2 (5 bases). Germline V gives CDR1 MDHEN, CDR2 SYDVKM. V dropped 7 bases and J dropped 12 bases, with 13 bases sitting between them. The CDR3 extends over 11 amino acids.

Points on this clone: Distinct nucleotide sequences in the sample also encode this CDR3. J is TRBJ1-3 and V is TRBV30; no firm D call. Germline V lookup: CDR1 GTSNPN, CDR2 SVGIG (reference sequence). The CDR3 runs to 12 residues. V was cut by 2 bases and J by 4 bases, with 6 bases left in between. DNA of the CDR3: TGTGCCTGGAGTCCCCAAGGAAACACCATATATTTT. Protein: CAWSPQGNTIYF.

The chain recombines TRBV7-9 with TRBJ1-5; D not certain. This CDR3 is built from 14 residues. V was shortened by 5 bases and J by 6 bases, with 14 bases between the two germline ends. The V gene's germline CDR1 is SEHNR and CDR2 FQNEAQ (reference sequence). Here the CDR3 DNA reads TGTGCCAGCAGCCCACGTACAACCAGTCAGCCCCAGCATTTT. Translated, it gives CASSPRTTSQPQHF.

The V gene is TRBV19, the J gene TRBJ2-7; D may match TRBD1 or TRBD2 (5 bases each). The CDR3 loop spans 14 amino acids. Looked up from germline, CDR1 is LNHDA and CDR2 is SQIVND (reference sequence). V was trimmed by 8 bases and J by 0 bases, leaving 14 bases between them. The CDR3 sequence: CASRDRKSSYEQYF. The CDR3 nucleotides read TGTGCCAGTCGGGACCGAAAATCCTCCTACGAGCAGTACTTC.

The CDR3: CAISEYTEGYTEAFF. CDR3 sequence (DNA): TGTGCCATCAGTGAGTATACGGAAGGGTACACTGAAGCTTTCTTT. The chain combines TRBV10-3 with TRBJ1-1; D gene uncertain. V lost 1 base to trimming and J lost 3 bases, with 12 bases between them. This CDR3 is 15 amino acids long. CDR1 ENHRY and CDR2 SYGVKD come from the germline V gene.

This chain joins TRBV2 and TRBJ1-5, with a possible D match to TRBD1 (5 bases). Germline values: CDR1 SNHLY, CDR2 FYNNEI. V lost 2 bases, J lost 4 bases, and 15 bases lay in between. The CDR3 covers 16 residues. Here the CDR3 DNA reads TGTGCCAGCAGTGAACAGTCAGGGTTGGGGAATCAGCCCCAGCATTTT. As protein: CASSEQSGLGNQPQHF.

The V call is TRBV9, the J call TRBJ2-7, with 8 bases that match TRBD1. The junction had 11 bases not matched to a gene; V was cut back by 3 bases and J by 6 bases. Germline V gene lookup returns CDR1 SGDLS and CDR2 YYNGEE. CDR3 size: 15 residues. CDR3 loop: CASSGQGARSGEQYF. The CDR3 DNA sequence: TGTGCCAGCAGCGGCCAGGGGGCGCGATCCGGCGAGCAGTACTTC.

In its sample, this clone was seen many times. The chain is built from TRBV7-2 and TRBJ2-2, with D possibly matching TRBD2 (5 bases). The CDR3 runs 15 residues. Trimming took 6 bases from V and 0 from J, leaving 11 bases between them. Germline lookup yields CDR1 SGHTA and CDR2 FQGNSA. This chain's CDR3 is CASSPRVPNTGELFF. CDR3 nucleotide sequence: TGTGCCAGCAGTCCGCGGGTGCCGAACACCGGGGAGCTGTTTTTT.